The 17 T cell receptor beta chains given below trace back to one sample, sequenced in a study of PD-1 blockade in classical Hodgkin lymphoma. The time point denotes: newly diagnosed, previously untreated cHL patient sample. Researchers pulled CD8+ T cells out of thawed PBMCs using magnetic negative selection. Assay used: immunoSEQ multiplex PCR; TCRdb lists only in-frame clones, some missing. Of around 14,000 clones listed, around 90% were seen once; the top ten hold approximately 5.9%. Sequencing was done on a sample of CD8+ T cells from blood. The receptors shown here come from a human donor with classical Hodgkin lymphoma.

A single count supports this clone. The chain carries TRBV14 and TRBJ2-7; D may be TRBD1 or TRBD2 (5 bases each). This CDR3 comprises 15 residues. Between the trimmed V and J ends, which lost 4 bases and 2 bases, there was a span of 15 bases. The germline V gene encodes CDR1 SGHDN and CDR2 FVKESK. Here the CDR3 DNA reads TGTGCCAGCAGCCCATCTATGGGGGATACCTACGAGCAGTACGTC. Protein sequence: CASSPSMGDTYEQYV.

Here the CDR3 DNA reads TGTGCCAGCAGTGAAGCGCTGAGAGTATCCTACGAGCAGTACGTC. This codes for CASSEALRVSYEQYV. The chain is built from TRBV6-1 and TRBJ2-7; unclear D gene. The CDR3 sequence is 15 residues long. V was shortened by 0 bases and J by 1 base, with 10 bases between the two germline ends. Germline V gene lookup returns CDR1 MNHNS and CDR2 SASEGT.

This clone is a singleton in its sample. The DNA of the CDR3 is TGTGCCAGCTCACCAGAGGGACAGAGCTGGCTGTACTTC. Translated, it gives CASSPEGQSWLYF. This chain joins TRBV18 and TRBJ2-4; 7 nucleotides match TRBD1. Germline V CDR1 and CDR2: KGHSH, LQKENI. The CDR3 is 13 amino acids. J lost 15 bases, V lost 2 bases, and 10 bases had no gene match.

This rearrangement joins TRBV11-2 to TRBJ1-1; tentative D call: TRBD1 (6 bases). This CDR3 spans 17 amino acids. Germline CDR1 is SGHAT and CDR2 is FQNNGV. Trimming removed 2 bases at V and 1 base at J, with 17 bases between. For the CDR3, the DNA is TGTGCCAGCAGCTTATCCCGGGGGCAGCCGGGGAACACTGAAGCTTTCTTT. Translation gives CASSLSRGQPGNTEAFF.

This clone occurred once. The chain employs TRBV19 and TRBJ1-2; D is ambiguous. The germline V gene encodes CDR1 LNHDA and CDR2 SQIVND (reference sequence). The CDR3 loop spans 12 amino acids. Deletions cut 5 bases from V and 1 base from J, with 5 bases between. CDR3 sequence (DNA): TGTGCCAGTAGTCCATTTAACTATGGCTACACCTTC. This codes for CASSPFNYGYTF.

The chain is built from TRBV6-1 and TRBJ2-7; 11 nucleotides line up with TRBD2. With 5 bases clipped from V and 0 bases from J, the junction kept 3 bases outside the gene matches. From germline, CDR1 is MNHNS and CDR2 SASEGT. The CDR3 has 15 residues. The CDR3 protein is CASSPLAGDSYEQYV. The CDR3 bases are TGTGCCAGCAGTCCACTAGCGGGGGACTCCTACGAGCAGTACGTC.

The chain carries TRBV15 and TRBJ2-7; D could derive from TRBD1 or TRBD2 (5 bases each). Per germline, CDR1 LNHNV and CDR2 YYDKDF (reference sequence). This CDR3 comprises 14 residues. Deletions cut 2 bases from V and 6 bases from J, with 14 bases between. CDR3 bases: TGTGCCACCAGCAGATTCCGAGGGGCCCGCGAGCAGTACTTC. This encodes CATSRFRGAREQYF.

The genes are TRBV19 and TRBJ1-5, with 7 bases lining up with TRBD1. Germline loops: CDR1 LNHDA, CDR2 SQIVND (reference sequence). This CDR3 region has 14 residues. V gave up 3 bases and J gave up 4 bases; unmatched junction bases: 3. The CDR3 spells CASSMGQKNQPQHF. CDR3 bases: TGTGCCAGTAGTATGGGACAGAAGAATCAGCCCCAGCATTTT. The entire variable domain, with the rest obtained from reference TRBV19 and TRBJ1-5, is as follows: DGGITQSPKYLFRKEGQNVTLSCEQNLNHDAMYWYRQDPGQGLRLIYYSQIVNDFQKGDIAEGYSVSREKKESFPLTVTSAQKNPTAFYLCASSMGQKNQPQHFGDGTRLSIL.

The CDR3 DNA sequence: TGTGCCAGCAGGCCTGAGTGGGGGGACTCCTACAATGAGCAGTTCTTC. Translating gives CASRPEWGDSYNEQFF. The chain links TRBV28 to TRBJ2-1; D is possibly TRBD2 (6 bases). The CDR3 is made up of 16 amino acids. V was trimmed by 6 bases and J by 0 bases, leaving 15 bases between them. Germline V gene sequence: CDR1 MDHEN, CDR2 SYDVKM.

The rearrangement links TRBV15 to TRBJ1-1; D is undetermined. Between the trimmed V and J ends, which lost 3 bases and 6 bases, there was a span of 11 bases. This CDR3 is 13 amino acids long. The germline gives CDR1 LNHNV, CDR2 YYDKDF (reference sequence). CDR3: CATSSLLSAEAFF. DNA for the CDR3: TGTGCCACCAGCAGCCTACTAAGTGCTGAAGCTTTCTTT. Full variable domain (outside the CDR3, taken from reference TRBV15 and TRBJ1-1): DAMVIQNPRYQVTQFGKPVTLSCSQTLNHNVMYWYQQKSSQAPKLLFHYYDKDFNNEADTPDNFQSRRPNTSFCFLDIRSPGLGDTAMYLCATSSLLSAEAFFGQGTRLTVV.

This chain joins TRBV7-3 and TRBJ2-1; the D gene is possibly TRBD1 (5 bases). The CDR3 is made up of 15 amino acids. Germline CDR1 and CDR2: SGHTA and FQGTGA. V dropped 0 bases and J dropped 7 bases, with 13 bases sitting between them. The CDR3 DNA reads TGTGCCAGCAGCTTAACTAGGGGCGGATTGAATGAGCAGTTCTTC. Translated: CASSLTRGGLNEQFF.

V usage is TRBV6-1 and J usage is TRBJ2-3; no clear D. In germline, CDR1 is MNHNS, CDR2 SASEGT. Trimming removed 3 bases from V and 6 bases from J, with 10 bases in between. The CDR3 is made up of 13 amino acids. CDR3 coding DNA: TGTGCCAGCAGTGAGGTCCTCATGGATACGCAGTATTTT. This codes for CASSEVLMDTQYF.

This chain joins TRBV28 and TRBJ1-5, with 7 bases aligning to TRBD1. Germline V gene sequence: CDR1 MDHEN, CDR2 SYDVKM. The CDR3 totals 15 residues. V was clipped by 9 bases and J by 4 bases; unmatched bases: 12. CDR3 sequence (DNA): TGTGCCAGTTCCGCTGGGGGACAGCCTAATCAGCCCCAGCATTTT. Its protein is CASSAGGQPNQPQHF.

V is TRBV7-3 and J is TRBJ2-1; 11 bases align to TRBD2. J gave up 10 bases and V 5 bases, and 10 bases lay outside the gene matches. CDR1 is SGHTA and CDR2 is FQGTGA in the germline V gene. The CDR3 has 15 residues. The CDR3 nucleotides are TGTGCCAGCAGCCAGGCACTAGCGGGAGATTACGAGCAGTTCTTC. Protein sequence: CASSQALAGDYEQFF.

The genes are TRBV11-2 and TRBJ2-1, with 7 bases matching TRBD2. The J segment lost 7 bases and the V segment lost 8 bases, leaving 14 bases of the junction unmatched. CDR3 size: 15 residues. The germline CDR1 and CDR2 sequences are SGHAT and FQNNGV. The CDR3 region is CASLIGRDGGNEQFF. As DNA, the CDR3 is TGTGCCAGCTTAATTGGGCGGGACGGGGGGAATGAGCAGTTCTTC.

This chain links TRBV7-9 with TRBJ2-1; no clear D gene. V dropped 3 bases and J dropped 8 bases, with 11 bases sitting between them. The CDR3 totals 13 residues. Germline assignment: CDR1 SEHNR and CDR2 FQNEAQ (reference sequence). The CDR3 sequence is CASSFPPGYEQFF. CDR3 DNA sequence: TGTGCCAGCAGCTTCCCCCCGGGCTATGAGCAGTTCTTC.

The genes are TRBV6-5 and TRBJ1-6; D unclear. CDR3 length equals 15 residues. Between the trimmed V and J ends, which lost 4 bases and 0 bases, there was a span of 7 bases. Germline CDR1 and CDR2: MNHEY and SVGAGI. CDR3 bases: TGTGCCAGCAGTTTAGTTAGCTCCTATAATTCACCCCTCCACTTT. Amino acid sequence: CASSLVSSYNSPLHF.